This TCR beta chain was sequenced in a study of beta chain features in type 1 diabetes. Study outcomes and limitations: It was not settled here whether HLA type affects TCRB rearrangement. Patients with Type 1 diabetes showed moderately but significantly shorter TCRB CDR3s in all four CD4+ subsets.

One heparinised draw, averaging roughly 110 mL, was taken per donor. Purities in excess of 95% were seen in all sorted populations. cDNA synthesis used the whole RNA isolate, giving expressed TCRB sequences. Measured with immunoSEQ multiplex PCR; TCRdb has only the in-frame clones, and not every one. The sample lists about 170,000 clones, around 8% occurring once. The CDR3 consists of 15 residues. Trimming removed 0 bases from V and 5 bases from J; junction bases left unmatched: 4. CDR1 MNHEY and CDR2 SVGAGI come from the germline V gene. The table lists this clone with a few counts. The antigen is undetermined.

V and J are TRBV6-5 and TRBJ2-3, with 8 positions matching TRBD2. Sequences were obtained from central memory CD4+ T cells from blood. The clonotype originates from a woman between 40 and 50 years old with type 1 diabetes. The CDR3 DNA reads as TGTGCCAGCAGTTACTCGACGGGAGGGGAAGATACGCAGTATTTT. Its translation is CASSYSTGGEDTQYF.